The text below deals with one T cell receptor (beta chain). In the original processing: How many nucleated cells were present was estimated from reference gene primer amplification. Sequencing used immunoSEQ multiplex PCR; TCRdb keeps in-frame clones, though not all of them. V, J and clone size are those of that table, while D and trimming were read from the DNA. This sample has 70,000 or so clones, with over 80% found just once. Per the germline V gene, CDR1 is LGHDT and CDR2 is YNNKEL (reference sequence). Unmatched junction bases numbered 11, after V lost 7 bases and J lost 0 bases. The CDR3 has 18 residues. The record originates from a study of blood T cell repertoires in COVID-19. Study-level information: Donors in the United States, Italy and Spain gave samples during acute or convalescent COVID-19. Sources were T cells, B-cell-depleted T cells, or PBMCs; the material itself was cDNA or gDNA.

Material for sequencing was peripheral blood. This TCR came from a woman older than 75 with active COVID-19. This chain links TRBV3-1 (or the pseudogene TRBV3-2) with TRBJ2-1; 11 bases fit TRBD2. The CDR3: CASTQPRLAGSSYNEQFF. The DNA for the CDR3 is TGTGCCAGCACACAACCCAGACTAGCGGGAAGCTCCTACAATGAGCAGTTCTTC.